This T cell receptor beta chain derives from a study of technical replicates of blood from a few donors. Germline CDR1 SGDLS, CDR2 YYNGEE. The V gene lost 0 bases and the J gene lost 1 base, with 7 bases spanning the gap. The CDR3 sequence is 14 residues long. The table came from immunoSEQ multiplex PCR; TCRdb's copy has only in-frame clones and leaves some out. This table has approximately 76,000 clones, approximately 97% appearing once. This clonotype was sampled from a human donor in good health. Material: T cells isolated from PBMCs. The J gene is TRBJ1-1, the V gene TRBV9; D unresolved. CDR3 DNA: TGTGCCAGCAGCGTAGTGTCAGGGAACACTGAAGCTTTCTTT. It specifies CASSVVSGNTEAFF. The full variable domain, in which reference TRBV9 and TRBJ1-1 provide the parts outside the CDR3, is DSGVTQTPKHLITATGQRVTLRCSPRSGDLSVYWYQQSLDQGLQFLIQYYNGEERAKGNILERFSAQQFPDLHSELNLSSLELGDSALYFCASSVVSGNTEAFFGQGTRLTVV.